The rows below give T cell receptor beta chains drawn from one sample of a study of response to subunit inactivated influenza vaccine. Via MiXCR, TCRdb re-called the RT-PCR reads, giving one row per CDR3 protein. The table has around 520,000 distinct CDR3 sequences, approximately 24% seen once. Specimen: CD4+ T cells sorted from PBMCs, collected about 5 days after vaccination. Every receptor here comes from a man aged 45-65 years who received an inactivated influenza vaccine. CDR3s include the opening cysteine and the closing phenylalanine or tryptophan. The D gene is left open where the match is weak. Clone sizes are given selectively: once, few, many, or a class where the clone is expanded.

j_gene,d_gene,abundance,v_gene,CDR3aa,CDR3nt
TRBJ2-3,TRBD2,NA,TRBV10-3,CAISDGLAGSGRADTQYF,TGTGCCATCAGTGATGGACTAGCGGGCTCGGGGAGGGCAGATACGCAGTATTTT
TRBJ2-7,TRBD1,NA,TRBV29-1,CSVKLVTGSYEQYF,TGCAGCGTGAAACTGGTGACAGGGTCCTACGAGCAGTACTTC
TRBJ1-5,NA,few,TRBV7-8,CASTLMASGISNQPQHF,TGTGCCAGCACCCTGATGGCGTCAGGGATTAGCAATCAGCCCCAGCATTTT
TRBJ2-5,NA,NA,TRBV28,CASSSGPKGTQYF,TGTGCCAGCAGTTCCGGGCCTAAGGGGACCCAGTACTTC
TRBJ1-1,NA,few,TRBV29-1,CSVVYRSLGGTEAFF,TGCAGCGTTGTTTATAGGTCCCTTGGCGGCACTGAAGCTTTCTTT
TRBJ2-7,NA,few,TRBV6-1,CATGGDRASYEQYF,TGTGCCACCGGGGGCGACAGGGCCTCCTACGAGCAGTACTTC
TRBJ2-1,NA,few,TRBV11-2,CASSLGGSSSSYNEQFF,TGTGCCAGCAGCTTAGGAGGCTCTTCAAGCTCCTACAATGAGCAGTTCTTC
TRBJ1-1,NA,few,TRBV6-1,CASSDSWLNTEAFF,TGTGCCAGCAGTGATTCTTGGCTTAACACTGAAGCTTTCTTT
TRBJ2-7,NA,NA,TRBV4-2,CASSQDPEVQQYF,TGTGCCAGCAGCCAAGATCCCGAGGTCCAGCAGTACTTC
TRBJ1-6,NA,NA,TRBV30,CAWSTTLGTESSYNSPLHF,TGTGCCTGGAGCACTACCCTCGGGACTGAAAGCTCCTATAATTCACCCCTCCACTTT
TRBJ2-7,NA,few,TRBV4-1,CASSQEGQTSRGEQYF,TGCGCCAGCAGCCAAGAAGGCCAGACATCAAGAGGGGAGCAGTACTTC
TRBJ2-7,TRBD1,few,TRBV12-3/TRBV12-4,CASSPGTGRYEQYF,TGTGCCAGCAGTCCCGGGACAGGGCGGTACGAGCAGTACTTC